This T cell receptor (beta chain) was observed in a study of blood T cell repertoires in COVID-19. Looking at the study overall: Specimens from acute and convalescent COVID-19 originated in the United States, Italy and Spain.

Original processing methods: Reference gene primer amplification gave estimated nucleated cell counts. Data came from immunoSEQ multiplex PCR; TCRdb stores just in-frame clones and leaves some out. That table furnishes V, J and clone size, whereas the DNA furnished D and trimming. Found here are 200,000 to 250,000 clones, approximately 81% of them singletons; the top ten hold 2.5% to 3.5%. CDR1 is SGHRS and CDR2 is YFSETQ in the germline V gene. V trimming: 4 bases; J trimming: 3 bases; junction bases outside the gene matches: 7. The CDR3 spans 15 residues. This clonotype originated in a man aged 50 to 59 who had recovered from COVID-19. The rearrangement uses TRBV5-1 and TRBJ2-1; 7 bases match TRBD2. The sample was peripheral blood. This chain's CDR3 is CASSVSGTNYNEQFF. The CDR3 DNA sequence: TGCGCCAGCAGCGTGAGCGGGACCAACTACAATGAGCAGTTCTTC.